A single T cell receptor (beta chain) is shown here with its context. The data stem from a study of blood T cell repertoires in COVID-19. Repertoires were generated with immunoSEQ multiplex PCR, while TCRdb's copy carries only in-frame clones and drops some. The sample contains under 300,000 clones, roughly 87% of which appear only once. Germline lookup yields CDR1 MNHEY and CDR2 SMNVEV (reference sequence). Trimming stripped 3 bases from V and 4 bases from J, with 8 bases between. The CDR3 length is 13 residues. The rearrangement joins TRBV27 to TRBJ2-3; a possible D gene is TRBD2 (5 bases). The TCR comes from a woman under 40 who had recovered from COVID-19. The source material was PBMCs or T cells enriched from blood (not recorded which). In DNA form, the CDR3 reads TGTGCCAGCAGTTTGTTGAGGGCAGATACGCAGTATTTT. This gives the protein CASSLLRADTQYF.